This is a list of T cell receptor beta chains from one sample in a study of blood T cell repertoires in COVID-19. The data were produced by immunoSEQ multiplex PCR, yet TCRdb's version contains in-frame clones alone and is incomplete. The sample has 250,000 to 350,000 clones, more than 75% seen once; the top ten hold around 2%. The sequenced sample was PBMCs or T cells enriched from blood (not recorded which). The receptor set was obtained from an older woman in a cohort exposed to, infected with or recovered from COVID-19 (not recorded which). CDR3s include the opening cysteine and the closing phenylalanine or tryptophan. D genes are given only for firm matches. Rows may omit the clone size; those that give it use once, few, many or a size class.

J gene | D gene | V gene | clone size | CDR3 protein | CDR3 DNA
TRBJ2-2 | TRBD1 | TRBV6-5 | - | CASSWDRGTGELFF | TGTGCCAGCAGTTGGGACAGGGGCACCGGGGAGCTGTTTTTT
TRBJ2-5 | TRBD2 | TRBV19 | once | CASSGGGQETQYF | TGTGCCAGTTCCGGGGGGGGACAAGAGACCCAGTACTTC
TRBJ1-3 | - | TRBV7-6 | - | CASSLATRGSGNTIYF | TGTGCCAGCAGCTTAGCGACCAGGGGCTCTGGAAACACCATATATTTT
TRBJ1-5 | TRBD1 | TRBV6-2/TRBV6-3 | - | CASSNRGLGNQPQHF | TGTGCCAGCAGTAACAGGGGGCTGGGGAATCAGCCCCAGCATTTT
TRBJ1-1 | TRBD1 | TRBV6-5 | - | CASRGTQGKASEAFF | TGTGCCAGCAGGGGAACACAGGGGAAGGCCTCTGAAGCTTTCTTT
TRBJ2-5 | - | TRBV7-9 | - | CASSLAQVGETQYF | TGTGCCAGCAGCTTAGCGCAAGTTGGCGAGACCCAGTACTTC
TRBJ2-5 | TRBD1 | TRBV5-1 | - | CASRPDRGGETQYF | TGCGCCAGCAGACCGGACAGGGGTGGGGAGACCCAGTACTTC
TRBJ1-3 | TRBD1 | TRBV7-2 | - | CASSAQQGTGNTIYF | TGTGCCAGCAGCGCGCAACAGGGGACTGGAAACACCATATATTTT
TRBJ1-4 | - | TRBV28 | - | CASSFQGPWEKLFF | TGTGCCAGCAGTTTTCAGGGGCCGTGGGAAAAACTGTTTTTT
TRBJ1-6 | - | TRBV28 | once | CASSWQNRAHSPLHF | TGTGCCAGCAGTTGGCAAAACAGAGCTCATTCACCCCTCCACTTT
TRBJ2-1 | TRBD2 | TRBV24-1 | once | CATSDRYSLAGGYNEQFF | TGTGCCACCAGTGACCGTTATAGTCTAGCGGGGGGATACAATGAGCAGTTCTTC
TRBJ2-7 | TRBD2 | TRBV10-3 | - | CATSFGTSGPEQYF | TGTGCCACGAGTTTCGGGACTAGCGGACCTGAGCAGTACTTC
TRBJ2-7 | - | TRBV5-6 | few | CASSLSEGYEQYF | TGTGCCAGCAGCTTATCGGAGGGGTACGAGCAGTACTTC
TRBJ1-3 | TRBD1 | TRBV9 | - | CASSITGESSGNTIYF | TGTGCCAGCAGCATCACAGGGGAGAGCTCTGGAAACACCATATATTTT
TRBJ2-2 | - | TRBV24-1 | - | CATSDLGGGDTGELFF | TGTGCCACCAGTGATTTAGGGGGGGGCGACACCGGGGAGCTGTTTTTT
TRBJ2-5 | - | TRBV9 | - | CASSAGEARETQYF | TGTGCCAGCAGCGCGGGAGAAGCAAGAGAGACCCAGTACTTC
TRBJ2-7 | - | TRBV28 | - | CASSFPGQGTLSEQYF | TGTGCCAGCAGTTTCCCAGGGCAGGGAACGTTGTCCGAGCAGTACTTC
TRBJ1-5 | - | TRBV3-1/TRBV3-2 | - | CASSQAVGNQPQHF | TGTGCCAGCAGCCAAGCGGTCGGGAATCAGCCCCAGCATTTT
TRBJ1-6 | TRBD1 | TRBV7-2 | - | CASSQWTGVVGSPLHF | TGTGCCAGCAGCCAATGGACAGGGGTGGTGGGTTCACCCCTCCACTTT
TRBJ2-7 | TRBD1 | TRBV7-2 | once | CASSLGGDRDKPGYF | TGTGCCAGCAGCTTAGGAGGGGACAGGGACAAGCCCGGGTACTTC
TRBJ1-2 | - | TRBV7-3 | - | CASSPMAGEDGYTF | TGTGCCAGCAGCCCAATGGCGGGGGAGGATGGCTACACCTTC
TRBJ2-1 | TRBD2 | TRBV10-3 | - | CAISILAGGGGYNEQFF | TGTGCCATCAGTATACTAGCGGGAGGAGGGGGCTACAATGAGCAGTTCTTC
TRBJ2-7 | TRBD1 | TRBV30 | once | CAWSVTGGDYEQYF | TGTGCCTGGAGTGTTACAGGGGGCGATTACGAGCAGTACTTC
TRBJ2-7 | - | TRBV27 | - | CASSGRDSYEQYF | TGTGCCAGCAGTGGACGGGACTCCTACGAGCAGTACTTC
TRBJ2-7 | TRBD1 | TRBV7-2 | - | CASSLEDRAYEQYF | TGTGCCAGCAGCTTAGAAGACAGGGCCTACGAGCAGTACTTC
TRBJ1-1 | TRBD1 | TRBV28 | - | CASSLWGAQGGRTEAFF | TGTGCCAGCAGTTTATGGGGGGCACAGGGGGGAAGGACTGAAGCTTTCTTT
TRBJ1-1 | - | TRBV18 | - | CASSPITGWNTEAFF | TGTGCCAGCTCACCAATAACAGGGTGGAACACTGAAGCTTTCTTT
TRBJ1-5 | - | TRBV28 | few | CASSFSVYSNQPQHF | TGTGCCAGCAGTTTCTCAGTGTATAGCAATCAGCCCCAGCATTTT
TRBJ1-6 | TRBD1 | TRBV28 | - | CASRLGDRLNSPLHF | TGTGCCAGCAGACTAGGGGACAGACTTAATTCACCCCTCCACTTT
TRBJ2-3 | TRBD2 | TRBV20-1 | - | CSARGHATSAF | TGCAGTGCTAGAGGGCACGCGACTAGCGCCTTT
TRBJ1-2 | TRBD1 | TRBV28 | - | CASSLGGAGGHGYTF | TGTGCCAGCAGTTTAGGCGGTGCAGGGGGACATGGCTACACCTTC
TRBJ1-2 | TRBD1 | TRBV30 | - | CAWSEQGFRGYTF | TGTGCCTGGAGTGAACAGGGGTTTAGAGGCTACACCTTC
TRBJ2-7 | TRBD1 | TRBV27 | few | CASSSRQGRNYEQYF | TGTGCCAGCAGTTCAAGACAGGGTAGGAACTACGAGCAGTACTTC
TRBJ2-2 | - | TRBV5-1 | few | CASSLRRGTGELFF | TGCGCCAGCAGCTTGCGACGGGGGACCGGGGAGCTGTTTTTT
TRBJ1-5 | - | TRBV7-3 | - | CASSLTGGNQPQHF | TGTGCCAGCAGCTTAACAGGGGGCAATCAGCCCCAGCATTTT
TRBJ2-2 | TRBD1 | TRBV3-1/TRBV3-2 | - | CASSYRGFAGELFF | TGTGCCAGCAGCTACAGGGGTTTTGCCGGGGAGCTGTTTTTT
TRBJ1-2 | - | TRBV28 | few | CASSFRGIGYGYTF | TGTGCCAGCAGTTTCAGGGGAATAGGTTATGGCTACACCTTC
TRBJ2-7 | TRBD1 | TRBV9 | - | CASSTRDRAIEQYF | TGTGCCAGCAGCACCCGGGACAGGGCAATCGAGCAGTACTTC
TRBJ2-3 | - | TRBV14 | - | CASSQTRREGTDTQYF | TGTGCCAGCAGCCAAACTCGGCGGGAAGGCACAGATACGCAGTATTTT
TRBJ1-5 | - | TRBV21-1 | - | CASNSDREYQPQHF | TGTGCCAGCAACAGCGACAGGGAGTATCAGCCCCAGCATTTT
TRBJ1-5 | - | TRBV6-2/TRBV6-3 | - | CASSSPTPTAGKPQHF | TGTGCCAGCAGTTCTCCAACACCTACGGCGGGTAAGCCCCAGCATTTT
TRBJ2-5 | - | TRBV19 | - | CASSRAVQETQYF | TGTGCCAGTAGTAGAGCGGTTCAAGAGACCCAGTACTTC
TRBJ1-2 | TRBD1 | TRBV19 | once | CASSSPGQANYGYTF | TGTGCCAGTAGTTCCCCGGGACAGGCGAACTATGGCTACACCTTC
TRBJ2-7 | TRBD1 | TRBV2 | few | CASSERTGAYEQYF | TGTGCCAGCAGTGAGCGGACAGGGGCCTACGAGCAGTACTTC
TRBJ1-4 | - | TRBV4-3 | - | CASSRASTNEKLFF | TGCGCCAGCAGCCGGGCCTCAACTAATGAAAAACTGTTTTTT